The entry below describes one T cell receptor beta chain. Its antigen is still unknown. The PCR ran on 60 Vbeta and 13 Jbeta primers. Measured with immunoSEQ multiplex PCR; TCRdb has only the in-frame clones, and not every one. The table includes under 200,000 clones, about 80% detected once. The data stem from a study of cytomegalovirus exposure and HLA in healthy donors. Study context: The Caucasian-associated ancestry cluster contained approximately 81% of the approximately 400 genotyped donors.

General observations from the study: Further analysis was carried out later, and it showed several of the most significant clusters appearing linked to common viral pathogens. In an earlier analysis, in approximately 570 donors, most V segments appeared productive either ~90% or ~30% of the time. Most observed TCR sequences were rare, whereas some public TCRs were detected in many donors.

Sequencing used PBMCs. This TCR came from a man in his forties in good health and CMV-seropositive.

Here the CDR3 DNA reads TGTGCCTTCCTTTCTGGACAGGGTAAAGAGACCCAGTACTTC. Encoded protein: CAFLSGQGKETQYF. The genes are TRBV30 and TRBJ2-5; TRBD1 agrees at 8 bases. This CDR3 contains 14 residues. J gave up 3 bases and V 7 bases, and 10 bases lay outside the gene matches. The germline CDR1 and CDR2 sequences are GTSNPN and SVGIG (reference sequence).